This T cell receptor (beta chain) was recorded in a study of patients and donors after allogeneic stem cell transplantation. Germline CDR1 reads LNHNV; CDR2 reads YYDKDF (reference sequence). The CDR3 is 15 residues long. V gave up 3 bases and J gave up 4 bases; unmatched junction bases: 5. TCRdb reprocessed the RT-PCR reads via MiXCR and lists one record per CDR3 protein. This sample has approximately 220,000 distinct CDR3 sequences, with less than 50% found just once. The gene calls are TRBV15 and TRBJ2-2, with 7 nucleotides matching TRBD1. The material sequenced was blood, either unsorted or a sorted T cell fraction (not recorded which). This sequence originates from a human donor who was either an allogeneic HSCT recipient or a stem cell or donor lymphocyte infusion donor (not recorded which). It is not recorded whose cells these are; they may come from a transplant donor. The CDR3 sequence: CATSSRRGSTGELFF. CDR3 DNA: TGTGCCACCAGCAGTCGCAGGGGGAGCACCGGGGAGCTGTTTTTT.